This T cell receptor beta chain comes out of a study of CD8+CD57+ T cells in acquired aplastic anemia. Background on the study: Healthy donors yielded some 9.9 million CD4+ cell reads on average.

Genomic DNA acted as the template from which TCR beta VDJ combination and CDR3 sequence profiling were carried out. Via MiXCR, TCRdb re-called the reads, giving one row per CDR3 protein. The sample includes around 400,000 distinct CDR3 sequences, 65% to 80% of them seen just once. Regarding this clonotype: Its antigen remains unknown. Relative to the germline gene, one junction end is altered; a read error may explain this.

Study observations and caveats: Significant differences in CD8+ Simpson's diversity were not observed between patients and controls.

This CDR3 is built from 14 residues. CDR1 and CDR2 from the germline V gene are SGHTA and FQGNSA. Specimen: sorted CD4+, CD8+, or CD8+CD57+ T cells (not recorded which) from PBMCs. This rearrangement joins TRBV7-2 to TRBJ1-1, with a possible D match to TRBD1 (6 bases). This TCR came from a human donor in good health, serving as a control. The CDR3 coding sequence is TGTGCCAGCAGCTTACTGGCCAGGGGCTCCGAAAATGAGTTT. Its protein is CASSLLARGSENEF.